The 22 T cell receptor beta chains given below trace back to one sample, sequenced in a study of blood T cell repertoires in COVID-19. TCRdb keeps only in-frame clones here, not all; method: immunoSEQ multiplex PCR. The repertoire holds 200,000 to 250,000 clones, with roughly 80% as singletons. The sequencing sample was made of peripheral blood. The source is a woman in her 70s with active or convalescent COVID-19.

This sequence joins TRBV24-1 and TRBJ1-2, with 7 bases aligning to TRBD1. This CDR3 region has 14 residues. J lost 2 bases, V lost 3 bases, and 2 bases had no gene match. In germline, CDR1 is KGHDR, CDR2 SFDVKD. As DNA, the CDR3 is TGTGCCACCAGTGATCCACAGGGGAACTATGGCTACACCTTC. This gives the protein CATSDPQGNYGYTF.

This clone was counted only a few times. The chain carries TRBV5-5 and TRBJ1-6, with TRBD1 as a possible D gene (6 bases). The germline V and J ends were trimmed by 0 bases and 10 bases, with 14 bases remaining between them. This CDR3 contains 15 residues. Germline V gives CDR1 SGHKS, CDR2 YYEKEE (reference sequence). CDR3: CASSLALSGESPLHF. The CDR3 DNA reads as TGTGCCAGCAGCTTGGCGTTGTCAGGGGAGTCACCCCTCCACTTT.

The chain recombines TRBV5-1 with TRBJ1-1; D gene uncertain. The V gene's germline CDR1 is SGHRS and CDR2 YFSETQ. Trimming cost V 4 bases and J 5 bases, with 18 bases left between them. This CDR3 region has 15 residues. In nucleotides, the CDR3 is TGCGCCAGCAGCCCAACCAGGACTAGGATTACTGAAGCTTTCTTT. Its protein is CASSPTRTRITEAFF.

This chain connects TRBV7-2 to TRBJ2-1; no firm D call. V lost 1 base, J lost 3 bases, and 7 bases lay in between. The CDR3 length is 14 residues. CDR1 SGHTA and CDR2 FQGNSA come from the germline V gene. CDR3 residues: CASSLVRGYNEQFF. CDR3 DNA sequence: TGTGCCAGCAGCTTAGTTCGCGGCTACAATGAGCAGTTCTTC.

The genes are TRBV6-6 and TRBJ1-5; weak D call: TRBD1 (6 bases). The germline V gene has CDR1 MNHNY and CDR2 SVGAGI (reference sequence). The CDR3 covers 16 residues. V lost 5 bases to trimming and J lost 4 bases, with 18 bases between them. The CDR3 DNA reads TGTGCCAGCAGTCCTCTCCGACAGGCCGAAAATCAGCCCCAGCATTTT. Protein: CASSPLRQAENQPQHF.

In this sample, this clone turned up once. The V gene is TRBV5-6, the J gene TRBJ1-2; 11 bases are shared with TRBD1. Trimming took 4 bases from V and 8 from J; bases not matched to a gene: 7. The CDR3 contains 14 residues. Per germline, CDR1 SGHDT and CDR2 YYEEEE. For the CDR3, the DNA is TGTGCCAGCAGCCCCGGACAGGGGGCTTGGGGCTACACCTTC. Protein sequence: CASSPGQGAWGYTF.

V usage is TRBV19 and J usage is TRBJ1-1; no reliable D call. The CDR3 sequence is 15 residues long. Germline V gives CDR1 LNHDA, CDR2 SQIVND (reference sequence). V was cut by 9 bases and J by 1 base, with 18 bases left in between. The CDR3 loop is CASTARARRNTEAFF. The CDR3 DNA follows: TGTGCCAGCACAGCCCGCGCCCGCAGGAACACTGAAGCTTTCTTT.

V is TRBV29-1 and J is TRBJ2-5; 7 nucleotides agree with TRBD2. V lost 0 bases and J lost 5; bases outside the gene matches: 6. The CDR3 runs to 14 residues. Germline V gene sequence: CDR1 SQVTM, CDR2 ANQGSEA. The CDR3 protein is CSVEDTGGSETQYF. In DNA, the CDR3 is TGCAGCGTTGAAGATACGGGCGGGAGTGAGACCCAGTACTTC.

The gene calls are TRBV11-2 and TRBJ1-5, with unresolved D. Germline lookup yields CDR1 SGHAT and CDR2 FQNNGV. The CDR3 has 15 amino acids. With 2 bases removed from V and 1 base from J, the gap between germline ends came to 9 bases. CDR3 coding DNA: TGTGCCAGCAGCTTATCTCCGGGAAGCAATCAGCCCCAGCATTTT. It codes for CASSLSPGSNQPQHF.

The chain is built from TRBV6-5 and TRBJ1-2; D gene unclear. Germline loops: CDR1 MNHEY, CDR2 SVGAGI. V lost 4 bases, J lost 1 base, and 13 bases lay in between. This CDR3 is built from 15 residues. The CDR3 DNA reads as TGTGCCAGCAGTTTCTCCACCGGGAGTAACTATGGCTACACCTTC. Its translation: CASSFSTGSNYGYTF.

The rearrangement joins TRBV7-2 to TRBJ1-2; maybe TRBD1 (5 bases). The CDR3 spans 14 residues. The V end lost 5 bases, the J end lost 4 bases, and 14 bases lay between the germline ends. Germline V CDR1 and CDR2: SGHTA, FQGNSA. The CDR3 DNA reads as TGTGCCAGCAGCCCGGGGACTGAGGTCTATGGCTACACCTTC. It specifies CASSPGTEVYGYTF.

The CDR3 protein is CASSVGSYGGNTIYF. CDR3 nucleotides: TGTGCCAGCAGCGTAGGGTCCTACGGGGGAAACACCATATATTTT. This chain joins TRBV9 and TRBJ1-3; no firm D call. The V end was cut by 0 bases, the J end by 4 bases, with 11 bases between. Germline CDR1 is SGDLS and CDR2 is YYNGEE. The CDR3 is 15 amino acids.

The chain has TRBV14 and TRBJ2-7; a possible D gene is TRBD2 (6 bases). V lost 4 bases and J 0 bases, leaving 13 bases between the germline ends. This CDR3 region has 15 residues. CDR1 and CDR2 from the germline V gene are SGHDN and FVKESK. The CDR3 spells CASSRGYSGSYEQYF. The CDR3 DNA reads TGTGCCAGCAGCCGGGGGTATAGCGGCTCCTACGAGCAGTACTTC.

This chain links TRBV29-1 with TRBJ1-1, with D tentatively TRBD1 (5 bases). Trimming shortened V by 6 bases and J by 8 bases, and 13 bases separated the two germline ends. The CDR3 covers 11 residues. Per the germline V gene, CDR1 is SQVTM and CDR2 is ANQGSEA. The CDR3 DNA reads TGCAGCGTGACCTCAGGGATGGAAGCTTTCTTT. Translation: CSVTSGMEAFF.

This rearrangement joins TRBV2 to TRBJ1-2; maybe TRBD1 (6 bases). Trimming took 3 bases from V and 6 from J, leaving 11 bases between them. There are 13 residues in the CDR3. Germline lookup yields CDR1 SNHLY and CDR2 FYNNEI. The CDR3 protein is CASSEVSGDGYTF. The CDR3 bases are TGTGCCAGCAGTGAGGTATCAGGGGATGGCTACACCTTC.

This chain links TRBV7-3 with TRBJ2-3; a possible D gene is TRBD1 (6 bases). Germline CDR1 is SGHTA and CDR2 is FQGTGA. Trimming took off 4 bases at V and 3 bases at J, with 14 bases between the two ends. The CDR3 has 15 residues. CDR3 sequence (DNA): TGTGCCAGCAGCTCCGACCCAGGGGCGACAGATACGCAGTATTTT. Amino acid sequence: CASSSDPGATDTQYF.

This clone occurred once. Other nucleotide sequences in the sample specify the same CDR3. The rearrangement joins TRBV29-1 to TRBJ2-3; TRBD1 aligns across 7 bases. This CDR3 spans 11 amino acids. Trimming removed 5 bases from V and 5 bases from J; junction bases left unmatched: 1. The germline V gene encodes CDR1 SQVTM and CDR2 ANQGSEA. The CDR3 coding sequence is TGCAGCGTTTCAGGGGGAGATACGCAGTATTTT. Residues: CSVSGGDTQYF.

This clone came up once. This CDR3 is CALARGQGYGELFF. The CDR3 DNA reads TGTGCCTTGGCCCGGGGACAGGGGTACGGGGAGCTGTTTTTT. The chain combines TRBV30 with TRBJ2-2; 10 bases are shared with TRBD1. Germline assignment: CDR1 GTSNPN and CDR2 SVGIG (reference sequence). The CDR3 spans 14 residues. Unmatched junction bases numbered 9, after V lost 7 bases and J lost 7 bases.

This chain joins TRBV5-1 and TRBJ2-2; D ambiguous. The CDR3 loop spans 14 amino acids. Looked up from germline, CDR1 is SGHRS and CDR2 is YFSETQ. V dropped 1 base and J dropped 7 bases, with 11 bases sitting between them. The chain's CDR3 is CASSLRGSDGELFF. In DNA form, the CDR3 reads TGCGCCAGCAGCTTGCGAGGAAGCGACGGGGAGCTGTTTTTT.

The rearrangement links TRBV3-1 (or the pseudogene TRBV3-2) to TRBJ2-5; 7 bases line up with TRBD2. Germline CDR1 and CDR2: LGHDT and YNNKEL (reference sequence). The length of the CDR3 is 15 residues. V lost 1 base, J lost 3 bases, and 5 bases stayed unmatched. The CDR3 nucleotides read TGTGCCAGCAGCCAAGGCGGGAGTTGGGAAGAGACCCAGTACTTC. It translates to CASSQGGSWEETQYF.

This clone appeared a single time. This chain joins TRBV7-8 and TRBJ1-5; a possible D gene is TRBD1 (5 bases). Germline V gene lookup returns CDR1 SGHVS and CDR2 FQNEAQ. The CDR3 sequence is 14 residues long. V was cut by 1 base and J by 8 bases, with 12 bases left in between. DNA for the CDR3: TGTGCCAGCAGCTTAGAAGCAGGGAAGGAGCCCCAGCATTTT. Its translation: CASSLEAGKEPQHF.

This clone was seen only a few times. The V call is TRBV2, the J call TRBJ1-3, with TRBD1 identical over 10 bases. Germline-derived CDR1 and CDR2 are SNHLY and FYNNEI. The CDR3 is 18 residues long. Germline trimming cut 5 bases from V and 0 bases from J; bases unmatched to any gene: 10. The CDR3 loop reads CASSPIWGQGTSGNTIYF. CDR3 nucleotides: TGTGCCAGCAGTCCCATCTGGGGACAGGGGACCTCTGGAAACACCATATATTTT.